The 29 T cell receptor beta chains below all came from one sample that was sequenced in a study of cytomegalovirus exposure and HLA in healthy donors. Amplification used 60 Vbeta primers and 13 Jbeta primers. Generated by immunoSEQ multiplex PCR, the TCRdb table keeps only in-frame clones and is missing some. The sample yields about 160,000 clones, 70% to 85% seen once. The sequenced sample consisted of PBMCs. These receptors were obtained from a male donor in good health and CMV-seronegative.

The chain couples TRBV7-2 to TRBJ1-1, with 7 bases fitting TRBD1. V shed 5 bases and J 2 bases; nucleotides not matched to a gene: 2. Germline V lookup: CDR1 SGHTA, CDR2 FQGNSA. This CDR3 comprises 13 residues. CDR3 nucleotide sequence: TGTGCCAGCAGCAGGGACAGAAACACTGAAGCTTTCTTT. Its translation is CASSRDRNTEAFF.

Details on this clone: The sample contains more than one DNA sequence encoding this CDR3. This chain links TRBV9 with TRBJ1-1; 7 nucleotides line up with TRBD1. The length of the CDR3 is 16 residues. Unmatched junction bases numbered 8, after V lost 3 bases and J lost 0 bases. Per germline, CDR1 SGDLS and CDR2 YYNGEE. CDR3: CASSARFTGVNTEAFF. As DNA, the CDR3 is TGTGCCAGCAGCGCCCGTTTCACAGGGGTGAACACTGAAGCTTTCTTT.

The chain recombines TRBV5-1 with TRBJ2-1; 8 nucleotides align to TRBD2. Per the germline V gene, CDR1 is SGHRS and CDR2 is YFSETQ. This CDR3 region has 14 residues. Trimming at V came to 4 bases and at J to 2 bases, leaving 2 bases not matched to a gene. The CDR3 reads CASSTGGPYNEQFF. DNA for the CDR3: TGCGCCAGCAGCACGGGAGGGCCCTACAATGAGCAGTTCTTC.

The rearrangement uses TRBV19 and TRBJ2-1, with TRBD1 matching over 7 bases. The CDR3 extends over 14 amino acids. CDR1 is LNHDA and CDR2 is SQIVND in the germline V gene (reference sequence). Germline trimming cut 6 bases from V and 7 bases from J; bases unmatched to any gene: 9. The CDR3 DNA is TGTGCCAGTAGCCCAGGGGGTCTCGGTAATGAGCAGTTCTTC. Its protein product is CASSPGGLGNEQFF.

This chain's CDR3 is CASSKKSPGQGATVAGGQYEQYF. In DNA form, the CDR3 reads TGTGCCAGCAGCAAAAAATCCCCGGGACAGGGGGCGACGGTAGCGGGAGGTCAATACGAGCAGTACTTC. The V call is TRBV21-1, the J call TRBJ2-7; the D call TRBD2 from the table was never checked on the DNA. TRBV21-1 is an annotated pseudogene. The length of the CDR3 is 23 residues.

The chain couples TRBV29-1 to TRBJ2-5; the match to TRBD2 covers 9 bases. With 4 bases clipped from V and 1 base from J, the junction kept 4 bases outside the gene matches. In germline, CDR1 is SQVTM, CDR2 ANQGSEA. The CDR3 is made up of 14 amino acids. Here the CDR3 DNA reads TGCAGCGTTGTGCTAGCGGGGCTCCAAGAGACCCAGTACTTC. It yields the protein CSVVLAGLQETQYF.

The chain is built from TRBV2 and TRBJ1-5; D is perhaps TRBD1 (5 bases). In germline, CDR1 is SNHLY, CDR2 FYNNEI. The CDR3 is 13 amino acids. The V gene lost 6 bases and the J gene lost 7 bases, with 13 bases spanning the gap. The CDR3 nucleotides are TGTGCCAGCAGGGGGGGGGTTATGCAGCCCCAGCATTTT. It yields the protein CASRGGVMQPQHF.

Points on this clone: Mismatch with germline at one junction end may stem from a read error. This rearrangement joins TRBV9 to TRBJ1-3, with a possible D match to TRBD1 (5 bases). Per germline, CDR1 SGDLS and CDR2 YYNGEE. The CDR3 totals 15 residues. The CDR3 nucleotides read TGTGCCAGCTCTACCTCTTCAGGGAGGGGAAACACCACATATTTT. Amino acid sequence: CASSTSSGRGNTTYF.

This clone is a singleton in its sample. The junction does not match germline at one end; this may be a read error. CDR3 sequence reads: CATSVTSGGTDTQYF. The CDR3 coding sequence is TGTGCCACCAGTGTGACTAGCGGGGGCACAGATACGCAGTATTTT. The rearrangement links TRBV10-3 to TRBJ2-3; 11 bases map to TRBD2. The CDR3 runs 15 residues. The germline gives CDR1 ENHRY, CDR2 SYGVKD.

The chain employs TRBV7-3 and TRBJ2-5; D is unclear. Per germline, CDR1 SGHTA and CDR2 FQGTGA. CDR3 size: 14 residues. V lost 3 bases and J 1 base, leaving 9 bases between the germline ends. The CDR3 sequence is CASSFNGPQETQYF. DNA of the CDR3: TGTGCCAGCAGCTTTAACGGTCCCCAAGAGACCCAGTACTTC.

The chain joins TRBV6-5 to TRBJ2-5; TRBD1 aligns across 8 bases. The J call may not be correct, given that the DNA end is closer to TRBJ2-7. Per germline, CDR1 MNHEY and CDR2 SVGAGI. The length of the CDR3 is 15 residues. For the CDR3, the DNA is TGTGCCAGCAGTTATCGGGGGACAGGCCCCGGCGAGCAGTACTTC. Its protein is CASSYRGTGPGEQYF.

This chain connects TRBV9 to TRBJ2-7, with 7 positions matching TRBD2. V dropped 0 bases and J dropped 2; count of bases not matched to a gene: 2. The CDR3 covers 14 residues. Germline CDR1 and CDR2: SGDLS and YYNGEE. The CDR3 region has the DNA TGTGCCAGCAGCGTAGGGGGAGGGGCCTACGAGCAGTACTTC. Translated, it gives CASSVGGGAYEQYF.

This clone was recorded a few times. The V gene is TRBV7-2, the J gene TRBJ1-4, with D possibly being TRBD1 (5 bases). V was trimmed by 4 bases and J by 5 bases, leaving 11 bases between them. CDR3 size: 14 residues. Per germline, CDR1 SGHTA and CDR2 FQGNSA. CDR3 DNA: TGTGCCAGCAGCTGGCGGGGGTTAAATGAAAAACTGTTTTTT. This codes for CASSWRGLNEKLFF.

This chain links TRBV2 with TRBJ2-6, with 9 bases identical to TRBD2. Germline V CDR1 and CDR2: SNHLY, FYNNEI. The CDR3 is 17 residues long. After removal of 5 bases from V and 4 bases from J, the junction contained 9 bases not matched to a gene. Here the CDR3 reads CASSPLAGLLGANVLTF. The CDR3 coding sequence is TGTGCCAGCAGTCCCCTAGCGGGGTTACTCGGGGCCAACGTCCTGACTTTC.

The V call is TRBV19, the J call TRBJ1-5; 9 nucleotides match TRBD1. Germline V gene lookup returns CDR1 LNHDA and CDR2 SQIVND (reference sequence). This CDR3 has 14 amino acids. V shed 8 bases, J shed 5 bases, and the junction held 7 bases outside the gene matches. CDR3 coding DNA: TGTGCCAGTCAATCGACAGGGGGGGATCAGCCCCAGCATTTT. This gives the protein CASQSTGGDQPQHF.

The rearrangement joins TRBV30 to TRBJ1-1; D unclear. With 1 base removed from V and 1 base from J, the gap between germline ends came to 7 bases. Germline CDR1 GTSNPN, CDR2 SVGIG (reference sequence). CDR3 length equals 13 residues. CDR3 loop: CAWSGAPNTEAFF. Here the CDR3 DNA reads TGTGCCTGGAGTGGAGCCCCGAACACTGAAGCTTTCTTT.

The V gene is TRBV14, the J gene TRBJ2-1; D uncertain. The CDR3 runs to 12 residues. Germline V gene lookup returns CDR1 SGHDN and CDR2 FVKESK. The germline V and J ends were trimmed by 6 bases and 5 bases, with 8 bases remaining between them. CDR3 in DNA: TGTGCCAGCAGTCACACCAACAATGAGCAGTTCTTC. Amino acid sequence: CASSHTNNEQFF. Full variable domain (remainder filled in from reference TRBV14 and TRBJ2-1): EAGVTQFPSHSVIEKGQTVTLRCDPISGHDNLYWYRRVMGKEIKFLLHFVKESKQDESGMPNNRFLAERTGGTYSTLKVQPAELEDSGVYFCASSHTNNEQFFGPGTRLTVL.

CDR3 nucleotides: TGTGCCAGCAGCTTAACGGTAGCGGGGGGCTACGAGCAGTACTTC. The encoded protein is CASSLTVAGGYEQYF. The rearrangement joins TRBV5-6 to TRBJ2-7; 10 positions match TRBD2. Germline trimming cut 2 bases from V and 3 bases from J; bases unmatched to any gene: 5. Per germline, CDR1 SGHDT and CDR2 YYEEEE. This CDR3 contains 15 residues. Complete variable domain (other parts from reference TRBV5-6 and TRBJ2-7): DAGVTQSPTHLIKTRGQQVTLRCSPKSGHDTVSWYQQALGQGPQFIFQYYEEEERQRGNFPDRFSGHQFPNYSSELNVNALLLGDSALYLCASSLTVAGGYEQYFGPGTRLTVT.

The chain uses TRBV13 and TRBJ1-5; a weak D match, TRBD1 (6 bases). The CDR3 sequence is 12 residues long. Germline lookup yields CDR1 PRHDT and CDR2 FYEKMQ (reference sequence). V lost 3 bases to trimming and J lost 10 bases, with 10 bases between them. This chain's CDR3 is CASSFGGLPQHF. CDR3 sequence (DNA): TGTGCCAGCAGCTTCGGGGGGCTACCCCAGCATTTT.

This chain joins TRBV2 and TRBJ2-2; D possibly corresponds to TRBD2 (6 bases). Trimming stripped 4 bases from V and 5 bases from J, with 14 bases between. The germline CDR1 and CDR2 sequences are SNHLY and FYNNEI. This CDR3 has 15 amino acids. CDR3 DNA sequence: TGTGCCAGCAGTGCTAGGACTACCGTAACCGGGGAGCTGTTTTTT. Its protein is CASSARTTVTGELFF.

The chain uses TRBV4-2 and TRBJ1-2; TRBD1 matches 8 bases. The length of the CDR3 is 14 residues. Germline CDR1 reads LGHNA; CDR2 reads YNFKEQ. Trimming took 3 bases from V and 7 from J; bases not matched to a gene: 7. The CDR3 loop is CASSHRGQGGGYTF. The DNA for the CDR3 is TGTGCCAGCAGCCACCGCGGACAGGGAGGTGGCTACACCTTC.

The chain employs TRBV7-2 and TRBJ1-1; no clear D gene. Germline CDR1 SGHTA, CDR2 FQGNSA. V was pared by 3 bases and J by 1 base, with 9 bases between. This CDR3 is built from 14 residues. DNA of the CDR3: TGTGCCAGCAGCTTGAACAGCCAGAACACTGAAGCTTTCTTT. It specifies CASSLNSQNTEAFF.

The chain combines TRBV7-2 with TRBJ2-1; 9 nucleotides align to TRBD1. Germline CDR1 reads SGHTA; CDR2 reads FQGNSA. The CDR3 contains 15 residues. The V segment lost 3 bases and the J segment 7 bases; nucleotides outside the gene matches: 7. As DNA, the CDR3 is TGTGCCAGCAGCTTCCGGGACAGGGTTTCAAATGAGCAGTTCTTC. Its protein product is CASSFRDRVSNEQFF.

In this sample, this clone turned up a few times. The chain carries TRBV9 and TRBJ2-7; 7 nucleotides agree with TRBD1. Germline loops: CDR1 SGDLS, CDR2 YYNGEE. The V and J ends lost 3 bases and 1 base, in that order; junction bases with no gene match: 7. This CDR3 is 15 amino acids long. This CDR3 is CASSATGDGSYEQYF. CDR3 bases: TGTGCCAGCAGCGCCACAGGGGATGGGTCCTACGAGCAGTACTTC.

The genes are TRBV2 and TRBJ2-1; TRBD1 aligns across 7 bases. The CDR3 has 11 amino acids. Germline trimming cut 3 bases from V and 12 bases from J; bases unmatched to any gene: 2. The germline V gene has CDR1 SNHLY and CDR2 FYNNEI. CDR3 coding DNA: TGTGCCAGCAGTGAGGGGGACAGGCAGTTCTTC. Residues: CASSEGDRQFF.

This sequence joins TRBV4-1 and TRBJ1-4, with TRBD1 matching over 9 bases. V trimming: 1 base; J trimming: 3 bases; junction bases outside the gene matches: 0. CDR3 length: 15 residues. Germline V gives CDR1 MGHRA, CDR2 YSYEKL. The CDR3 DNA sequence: TGCGCCAGCAGCCAAGGACAGGGGGCTAATGAAAAACTGTTTTTT. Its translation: CASSQGQGANEKLFF.

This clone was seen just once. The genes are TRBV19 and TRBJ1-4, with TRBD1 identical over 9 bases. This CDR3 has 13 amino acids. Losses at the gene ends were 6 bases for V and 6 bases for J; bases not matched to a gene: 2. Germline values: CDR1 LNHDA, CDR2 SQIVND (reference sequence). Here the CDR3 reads CASSGDRDEKLFF. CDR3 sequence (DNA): TGTGCCAGTAGCGGGGACAGGGATGAAAAACTGTTTTTT.

The CDR3 here is CASSLEAGGFYEQYF. As DNA, the CDR3 is TGCGCCAGCAGCTTGGAAGCGGGAGGGTTCTACGAGCAGTACTTC. V and J are TRBV5-1 and TRBJ2-5, with 10 bases matching TRBD2. The J call may be mistaken, given a closer DNA end match to TRBJ2-7. Germline CDR1 is SGHRS and CDR2 is YFSETQ. This CDR3 comprises 15 residues.

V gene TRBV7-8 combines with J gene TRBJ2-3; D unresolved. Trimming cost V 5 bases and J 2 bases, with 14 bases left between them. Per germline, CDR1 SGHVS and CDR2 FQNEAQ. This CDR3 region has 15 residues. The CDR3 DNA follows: TGTGCCAGCAGCCCCCGCGACGGGTTCACAGATACGCAGTATTTT. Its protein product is CASSPRDGFTDTQYF. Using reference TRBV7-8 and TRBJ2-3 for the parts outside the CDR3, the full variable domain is GAGVSQSPRYKVAKRGQDVALRCDPISGHVSLFWYQQALGQGPEFLTYFQNEAQLDKSGLPSDRFFAERPEGSVSTLKIQRTQQEDSAVYLCASSPRDGFTDTQYFGPGTRLTVL.